The T cell receptor beta chain under discussion was sequenced for a study of shared clonotypes between healthy human individuals. Germline lookup yields CDR1 SGHAT and CDR2 FQNNGV. The CDR3 is 14 amino acids. V was trimmed by 1 base and J by 4 bases, leaving 10 bases between them. Only CD45RO-negative cells positively selected for CCR7 counted as naive CD8 cells, so terminally differentiated effector memory CD45RA+ cells were excluded. TCRdb's table, derived via immunoSEQ multiplex PCR, lists solely in-frame clones and lacks some. The sample holds 2 million to 2.5 million clones, 85% to 95% seen once. This clone was detected only once.

The sequenced material came from naive CD8+ T cells from PBMCs. The rearrangement joins TRBV11-2 to TRBJ1-2; perhaps TRBD1 as D (6 bases). The source is a man aged 18 to 30 in good health. Some clones in this sample may be carry-over from other donors' samples. The CDR3 DNA reads TGTGCCAGCAGCTTAGCAGGACAGACCTATGGCTACACCTTC. Its protein product is CASSLAGQTYGYTF. The variable domain in full, completed from reference TRBV11-2 and TRBJ1-2, reads EAGVAQSPRYKIIEKRQSVAFWCNPISGHATLYWYQQILGQGPKLLIQFQNNGVVDDSQLPKDRFSAERLKGVDSTLKIQPAKLEDSAVYLCASSLAGQTYGYTFGSGTRLTVV.